A single sample gave rise to the 32 T cell receptor beta chains below, sequenced in a study of blood T cells in healthy people across ages. Using a J-beta primer mix together with a sample-barcoded 5' primer, a second PCR was run for roughly 7 to 11 cycles. In TCRdb, the 5' RACE reads were re-called with MiXCR into one record per CDR3 protein. This sample has hundreds of thousands of distinct CDR3 sequences, with 55% to 75% found just once. The sample consisted of blood. All receptors derive from a man aged 30 to 39 in good health.

This clonotype occurred a few times. This chain uses TRBV7-2 with TRBJ2-1; D may be TRBD1 (5 bases). The V end lost 0 bases, the J end lost 2 bases, and 11 bases lay between the germline ends. This CDR3 region has 16 residues. CDR1 is SGHTA, CDR2 FQGNSA, per germline. The CDR3 DNA follows: TGTGCCAGCAGCTTAGCGGGGCCAGGACCCTACAATGAGCAGTTCTTC. Translating it yields CASSLAGPGPYNEQFF.

CDR3 loop: CSARYRVGDTQYF. CDR3 DNA: TGCAGTGCTAGATACAGGGTTGGGGATACGCAGTATTTT. The chain joins TRBV20-1 to TRBJ2-3; D possibly corresponds to TRBD1 (6 bases). CDR1 is DFQATT, CDR2 SNEGSKA, per germline (reference sequence). This CDR3 contains 13 residues. Trimming pared 2 bases from V and 6 bases from J, leaving 12 bases between.

In its sample, this clonotype was seen a few times. The chain recombines TRBV12-3 or TRBV12-4 with TRBJ2-5; weak D call: TRBD2 (6 bases). The CDR3 loop spans 17 amino acids. The V and J ends lost 1 base and 5 bases respectively, with 20 bases between them. The CDR3 protein is CASSLEGGRARRETQYF. The CDR3 DNA reads as TGTGCCAGCAGTTTAGAGGGAGGTAGGGCCCGGCGGGAGACCCAGTACTTC.

The rearrangement joins TRBV7-8 to TRBJ2-7; D not certain. This CDR3 is 16 amino acids long. Germline lookup yields CDR1 SGHVS and CDR2 FQNEAQ. Deletions cut 5 bases from V and 6 bases from J, with 23 bases between. Here the CDR3 reads CASSQSRPENALEQYF. CDR3 sequence (DNA): TGTGCCAGCAGCCAAAGTCGGCCGGAGAATGCTCTCGAGCAGTACTTC.

The rearrangement joins TRBV7-8 to TRBJ2-7; 9 nucleotides agree with TRBD2. Losses at the gene ends were 4 bases for V and 7 bases for J; bases not matched to a gene: 14. Germline V CDR1 and CDR2: SGHVS, FQNEAQ. The CDR3 totals 16 residues. CDR3 nucleotide sequence: TGTGCCAGCAGCTCGGATCGGATAGCGGGAGCAGGTGAGCAGTACTTC. This codes for CASSSDRIAGAGEQYF.

The chain has TRBV29-1 and TRBJ1-2; TRBD1 aligns across 9 bases. CDR3 length: 13 amino acids. Germline V gives CDR1 SQVTM, CDR2 ANQGSEA. J gave up 7 bases and V 5 bases, and 8 bases lay outside the gene matches. As DNA, the CDR3 is TGCAGCGTTTTTGGACAGGGGCGGACTGGCTACACCTTC. Protein product: CSVFGQGRTGYTF. Looking up the rest from reference TRBV29-1 and TRBJ1-2 gives the full variable domain: SAVISQKPSRDICQRGTSLTIQCQVDSQVTMMFWYRQQPGQSLTLIATANQGSEATYESGFVIDKFPISRPNLTFSTLTVSNMSPEDSSIYLCSVFGQGRTGYTFGSGTRLTVV.

V gene TRBV6-5 combines with J gene TRBJ2-4; tentative D call: TRBD2 (5 bases). The CDR3 covers 17 residues. V was clipped by 0 bases and J by 6 bases, with 18 bases between them. Germline CDR1 MNHEY, CDR2 SVGAGI. CDR3 DNA sequence: TGTGCCAGCAGTTACTCAGCGGTCATGGGTTTAGGAAACATTCAGTACTTC. Protein sequence: CASSYSAVMGLGNIQYF.

V and J are TRBV2 and TRBJ2-3; D unclear. Trimming removed 9 bases at V and 6 bases at J, with 10 bases between. CDR3 length equals 11 residues. Germline V lookup: CDR1 SNHLY, CDR2 FYNNEI. CDR3 protein: CARAMGDTQYF. The CDR3 DNA follows: TGTGCCAGGGCAATGGGGGATACGCAGTATTTT.

V usage is TRBV29-1 and J usage is TRBJ1-3; the D is unclear. The CDR3 consists of 13 residues. Germline values: CDR1 SQVTM, CDR2 ANQGSEA. V shed 6 bases and J shed 5 bases, with 14 bases lying between them. The CDR3 protein is CSVDEILRNTIYF. CDR3 DNA: TGCAGCGTGGACGAAATACTTAGAAACACCATATATTTT.

The J gene is TRBJ1-1, the V gene TRBV9; no reliable D call. Germline assignment: CDR1 SGDLS and CDR2 YYNGEE. V was shortened by 3 bases and J by 1 base, with 10 bases between the two germline ends. The CDR3 contains 14 residues. CDR3 sequence (DNA): TGTGCCAGCAGCGCCGGTTTGGCGAACACTGAAGCTTTCTTT. Translated: CASSAGLANTEAFF.

This chain uses TRBV10-3 with TRBJ2-1, with a weak D call TRBD2 (6 bases). Looked up from germline, CDR1 is ENHRY and CDR2 is SYGVKD. V shed 6 bases and J shed 5 bases, with 11 bases lying between them. The CDR3 totals 13 residues. CDR3 in amino acids: CAISPSDDNEQFF. In nucleotides, the CDR3 is TGTGCCATCAGCCCTAGCGACGACAATGAGCAGTTCTTC.

CDR3 sequence: CASSEGRETQYF. The DNA of the CDR3 is TGTGCCAGCAGTGAGGGGCGAGAGACCCAGTACTTC. The gene calls are TRBV6-6 and TRBJ2-5; D is tentatively TRBD1 or TRBD2 (5 bases each). CDR3 length: 12 residues. Trimming stripped 5 bases from V and 4 bases from J, with 8 bases between. The V gene's germline CDR1 is MNHNY and CDR2 SVGAGI (reference sequence).

The chain recombines TRBV10-3 with TRBJ1-2; D gene uncertain. The CDR3 has 14 residues. Germline CDR1 ENHRY, CDR2 SYGVKD. V shed 6 bases and J shed 7 bases, with 18 bases lying between them. CDR3 in DNA: TGTGCCATCAGCACTAACGGAGGCGATCGTGGCTACACCTTC. Amino acid sequence: CAISTNGGDRGYTF.

V and J are TRBV29-1 and TRBJ1-2; D ambiguous. Germline loops: CDR1 SQVTM, CDR2 ANQGSEA. This CDR3 region has 16 residues. The germline V and J ends were trimmed by 2 bases and 1 base, with 17 bases remaining between them. The CDR3 nucleotides are TGCAGCGTTGAATCAAGGTCTCGGGAATTTAACTATGGCTACACCTTC. Amino acids: CSVESRSREFNYGYTF.

This chain uses TRBV10-1 with TRBJ2-5; 8 nucleotides agree with TRBD1. This CDR3 spans 14 amino acids. Germline CDR1 and CDR2: WNHNN and SYGVQD (reference sequence). Trimming at V came to 5 bases and at J to 5 bases, leaving 7 bases not matched to a gene. CDR3: CASSSGQAKETQYF. The DNA of the CDR3 is TGCGCCAGCAGTTCGGGACAGGCGAAGGAGACCCAGTACTTC.

This clonotype was detected only a few times. The chain couples TRBV18 to TRBJ1-4; D possibly corresponds to TRBD1 (5 bases). Germline-derived CDR1 and CDR2 are KGHSH and LQKENI. The CDR3 length is 13 residues. V was shortened by 4 bases and J by 6 bases, with 9 bases between the two germline ends. The CDR3 nucleotides are TGTGCCAGCTCACGGGGGAGTGATGAAAAACTGTTTTTT. Its translation is CASSRGSDEKLFF.

The chain carries TRBV6-5 and TRBJ2-4, with a possible D match to TRBD1 (5 bases). The J call is in doubt because the DNA end fits TRBJ2-5 better. The CDR3 is 13 residues long. The germline V gene has CDR1 MNHEY and CDR2 SVGAGI. The CDR3 DNA sequence: TGTGCCAGCAGTCAGGACAAAGGAGAGACCCAGTACTTC. This codes for CASSQDKGETQYF.

V usage is TRBV20-1 and J usage is TRBJ2-4; D may match TRBD1 or TRBD2 (5 bases each). Germline assignment: CDR1 DFQATT and CDR2 SNEGSKA (reference sequence). The CDR3 covers 14 residues. Trimming cost V 6 bases and J 7 bases, with 19 bases left between them. CDR3 residues: CSARGLVGGNIQYF. Here the CDR3 DNA reads TGCAGTGCCCGAGGGCTGGTTGGGGGTAACATTCAGTACTTC.

CDR3 residues: CASSRQGVKNQPQHF. The CDR3 DNA sequence: TGTGCCAGCAGTCGACAGGGGGTTAAAAATCAGCCCCAGCATTTT. This chain links TRBV6-2 or TRBV6-3 with TRBJ1-5; TRBD1 aligns across 9 bases. Germline V gives CDR1 MNHEY, CDR2 SVGEGT. After removal of 5 bases from V and 4 bases from J, the junction contained 6 bases not matched to a gene. This CDR3 spans 15 amino acids.

This clonotype showed up many times. This chain connects TRBV6-5 to TRBJ2-7; TRBD1 might be the D (5 bases). This CDR3 is 16 amino acids long. Germline loops: CDR1 MNHEY, CDR2 SVGAGI. The V end was cut by 2 bases, the J end by 1 base, with 15 bases between. The CDR3 protein is CASSYRRAGKSYEQYF. The CDR3 nucleotides read TGTGCCAGCAGTTACCGACGGGCAGGGAAATCCTACGAGCAGTACTTC.

This clonotype was seen only a few times. J is TRBJ2-3 and V is TRBV12-3 or TRBV12-4; D may be TRBD2 (7 bases). CDR3 length: 15 residues. Trimming left V 5 bases short and J 4 bases short, with 16 bases between. CDR3 amino acids: CASSKNRGAADTQYF. In nucleotides, the CDR3 is TGTGCCAGCAGTAAAAATCGGGGGGCGGCAGATACGCAGTATTTT.

This clonotype was recorded at least ten times. The V and J genes are TRBV6-1 and TRBJ1-6; D gene unclear. CDR1 and CDR2 (germline): MNHNS, SASEGT. This CDR3 spans 15 amino acids. The V gene lost 5 bases and the J gene lost 5 bases, with 13 bases spanning the gap. Here the CDR3 reads CASSKTHLDNSPLHF. CDR3 nucleotide sequence: TGTGCCAGCAGTAAGACCCATTTGGATAATTCACCCCTCCACTTT.

The chain joins TRBV28 to TRBJ1-6, with D possibly being TRBD1 (6 bases). Deletions cut 7 bases from V and 15 bases from J, with 22 bases between. The CDR3 is made up of 14 amino acids. In germline, CDR1 is MDHEN, CDR2 SYDVKM. CDR3 bases: TGTGCCAGCAAAATAGCGACAGGATCGAAACTCCTCCACTTT. Its protein product is CASKIATGSKLLHF.

The CDR3 DNA follows: TGCAGTGCTAACCCCGCCGGGACTAGCACAGATACGCAGTATTTT. Its protein is CSANPAGTSTDTQYF. The V call is TRBV20-1, the J call TRBJ2-3; a possible D gene is TRBD2 (6 bases). Looked up from germline, CDR1 is DFQATT and CDR2 is SNEGSKA (reference sequence). The V and J ends lost 4 bases and 0 bases respectively, with 14 bases between them. The CDR3 length is 15 residues.

For this clonotype: At one boundary the junction diverges from the germline segment, which might be a read error. CDR3 sequence: CSVATGTGVNVLTF. DNA of the CDR3: TGCAGCGTTGCCACAGGGACTGGGGTCAACGTCCTGACTTTC. The chain combines TRBV29-1 with TRBJ2-6, with D perhaps assigned TRBD1 or TRBD2 (6 bases each). CDR1 and CDR2 from the germline V gene are SQVTM and ANQGSEA. The CDR3 is made up of 14 amino acids.

This rearrangement joins TRBV20-1 to TRBJ2-5, with D possibly TRBD2 on 5 matching bases. The DNA end is a closer match to TRBJ2-7, so the J assignment may be wrong. Germline V CDR1 and CDR2: DFQATT, SNEGSKA (reference sequence). This CDR3 is built from 15 residues. CDR3: CSARGLEDSAYEQYF. The DNA for the CDR3 is TGCAGTGCTAGAGGCCTAGAGGACTCCGCCTACGAGCAGTACTTC.

This clonotype came up once. The V call is TRBV6-5, the J call TRBJ2-1; D remains unclear. V was shortened by 8 bases and J by 2 bases, with 19 bases between the two germline ends. The germline gives CDR1 MNHEY, CDR2 SVGAGI. This CDR3 spans 16 amino acids. The CDR3 loop reads CASRLSFGGPYNEQFF. In DNA, the CDR3 is TGTGCCAGCCGTCTGTCCTTCGGCGGCCCCTACAATGAGCAGTTCTTC.

This clonotype was found once. The V gene is TRBV7-9, the J gene TRBJ2-1, with 8 bases lining up with TRBD2. The CDR3 has 15 amino acids. Germline-derived CDR1 and CDR2 are SEHNR and FQNEAQ (reference sequence). J gave up 9 bases and V 4 bases, and 11 bases lay outside the gene matches. The CDR3 sequence is CASSWGLAGGREQFF. The CDR3 region has the DNA TGTGCCAGCAGCTGGGGACTGGCGGGAGGTCGTGAGCAGTTCTTC.

This clonotype was seen a few times. The chain carries TRBV6-5 and TRBJ2-1, with TRBD2 as a possible D gene (6 bases). V was trimmed by 0 bases and J by 5 bases, leaving 14 bases between them. The CDR3 is 16 residues long. Germline-derived CDR1 and CDR2 are MNHEY and SVGAGI. The CDR3 loop is CASSYSRRVPNNEQFF. DNA for the CDR3: TGTGCCAGCAGTTACTCCAGGAGGGTTCCTAACAATGAGCAGTTCTTC.

This clonotype was observed once. The V and J genes are TRBV4-2 and TRBJ1-4; 7 nucleotides align to TRBD1. J was trimmed by 6 bases and V by 5 bases; bases with no gene match: 12. This CDR3 comprises 16 residues. In germline, CDR1 is LGHNA, CDR2 YNFKEQ. The CDR3 sequence: CASSARQGVGDEKLFF. CDR3 DNA sequence: TGTGCCAGCAGCGCCCGACAGGGTGTTGGTGATGAAAAACTGTTTTTT.

The chain has TRBV7-9 and TRBJ2-1; D call uncertain. The CDR3 is 13 amino acids. CDR1 is SEHNR and CDR2 is FQNEAQ in the germline V gene (reference sequence). V shed 5 bases and J shed 8 bases, with 13 bases lying between them. The CDR3 loop is CASSVNSYYEQFF. CDR3 nucleotide sequence: TGTGCCAGCAGCGTAAACAGTTACTATGAGCAGTTCTTC. Full variable domain (remainder filled in from reference TRBV7-9 and TRBJ2-1): DTGVSQNPRHKITKRGQNVTFRCDPISEHNRLYWYRQTLGQGPEFLTYFQNEAQLEKSRLLSDRFSAERPKGSFSTLEIQRTEQGDSAMYLCASSVNSYYEQFFGPGTRLTVL.

The chain carries TRBV6-1 and TRBJ2-3; a weak D match, TRBD2 (6 bases). The CDR3 is 13 amino acids. Germline loops: CDR1 MNHNS, CDR2 SASEGT. V was clipped by 1 base and J by 4 bases, with 6 bases between them. Written as DNA, the CDR3 is TGTGCCAGCAGTGAAGGGAGGGCAGATACGCAGTATTTT. Translating it yields CASSEGRADTQYF.